The TCR beta chain described here comes from a study of Ad26.COV2.S vaccination and SARS-CoV-2 variants. Trimming cost V 0 bases and J 1 base, with 9 bases left between them. Germline CDR1 reads SEHNR; CDR2 reads FQNEAQ (reference sequence). The CDR3 consists of 15 residues. TCRdb's table, derived via immunoSEQ multiplex PCR, lists solely in-frame clones and lacks some. The top ten clones hold under 7.5% of a sample with 150,000 to 200,000 clones, roughly 89% of them seen once. This specimen was peripheral blood, taken after recovery from COVID-19. This receptor was taken from a human donor who had recovered from COVID-19. The chain uses TRBV7-9 and TRBJ1-1, with no clear D. The CDR3 is CASSLALGGNTEAFF. CDR3 DNA sequence: TGTGCCAGCAGCTTAGCGCTTGGTGGGAACACTGAAGCTTTCTTT.